The 24 T cell receptor beta chains given below trace back to one sample, sequenced in a study of OX40 agonist ivuxolimab in advanced cancers. Sequencing was performed with immunoSEQ multiplex PCR; in TCRdb, only in-frame clones are kept and a portion is missing. The data show about 43,000 clones, 75% to 90% seen once. The sequencing used CD4+ or CD8+ T cells sorted from blood, collected in a trial of the OX40 agonist ivuxolimab. These TCRs come from an adult with an advanced solid tumor such as melanoma, head and neck, liver or kidney cancer.

V is TRBV5-1 and J is TRBJ1-1; no definite D call. Germline lookup yields CDR1 SGHRS and CDR2 YFSETQ. The CDR3 contains 13 residues. With 0 bases removed from V and 2 bases from J, the gap between germline ends came to 5 bases. CDR3 coding DNA: TGCGCCAGCAGCTTGGCAAGAAACACTGAAGCTTTCTTT. This sequence encodes CASSLARNTEAFF. The variable domain in full, completed from reference TRBV5-1 and TRBJ1-1, reads KAGVTQTPRYLIKTRGQQVTLSCSPISGHRSVSWYQQTPGQGLQFLFEYFSETQRNKGNFPGRFSGRQFSNSRSEMNVSTLELGDSALYLCASSLARNTEAFFGQGTRLTVV.

This rearrangement joins TRBV4-1 to TRBJ2-3; no clear D gene. Germline loops: CDR1 MGHRA, CDR2 YSYEKL. V lost 3 bases and J lost 5, with 9 bases in between. The CDR3 length is 13 residues. CDR3 protein: CASSQTVLDTQYF. CDR3 nucleotide sequence: TGCGCCAGCAGCCAGACGGTGCTAGATACGCAGTATTTT.

This chain uses TRBV2 with TRBJ1-2, with a tentative D call TRBD1 (5 bases). This CDR3 spans 13 amino acids. The germline CDR1 and CDR2 sequences are SNHLY and FYNNEI. Trimming left V 5 bases short and J 6 bases short, with 13 bases between. CDR3 sequence: CASSLTEIDGYTF. CDR3 bases: TGTGCCAGCAGTTTGACAGAGATCGATGGCTACACCTTC.

The chain has TRBV5-6 and TRBJ2-5; weak D call: TRBD1 (5 bases). The J call could be wrong; TRBJ2-7 is a better fit for the DNA end. CDR3 length: 13 amino acids. CDR1 and CDR2 from the germline V gene are SGHDT and YYEEEE. For the CDR3, the DNA is TGTGCCAGCAGCGACAGCCTCACCTACGAGCAGTACTTC. Protein sequence: CASSDSLTYEQYF.

The chain carries TRBV5-1 and TRBJ1-4; the match to TRBD1 covers 10 bases. V was pared by 3 bases and J by 6 bases, with 2 bases of the junction left unmatched. The germline V gene encodes CDR1 SGHRS and CDR2 YFSETQ. The CDR3 sequence is 14 residues long. The CDR3 DNA sequence: TGCGCCAGCAGCTCGACAGGGGGCGATGAAAAACTGTTTTTT. Its protein product is CASSSTGGDEKLFF.

The chain links TRBV28 to TRBJ1-4; no definite D call. Per the germline V gene, CDR1 is MDHEN and CDR2 is SYDVKM. V was pared by 1 base and J by 9 bases, with 15 bases between. There are 15 residues in the CDR3. This CDR3 is CASSLSGPGVQKLFF. CDR3 DNA sequence: TGTGCCAGCAGTTTATCGGGCCCAGGTGTTCAAAAACTGTTTTTT.

The genes are TRBV5-8 and TRBJ1-4; D gene ambiguous. The CDR3 runs 13 residues. The V end was cut by 0 bases, the J end by 4 bases, with 4 bases between. Germline V gene sequence: CDR1 SGHTS, CDR2 YDEGEE. The CDR3, as DNA: TGTGCCAGCAGCTTGGACAGTAATGAAAAACTGTTTTTT. Protein: CASSLDSNEKLFF.

The V and J genes are TRBV19 and TRBJ1-1; D not certain. Germline CDR1 and CDR2: LNHDA and SQIVND (reference sequence). The V and J ends lost 6 bases and 10 bases respectively, with 12 bases between them. The CDR3 covers 11 residues. The CDR3 nucleotides read TGTGCCAGTAGACGGGCCGAGGGAGCTTTCTTT. Amino acid sequence: CASRRAEGAFF.

The CDR3 here is CASWRNYNEQFF. The CDR3 DNA follows: TGTGCCAGCTGGAGAAACTACAATGAGCAGTTCTTC. The chain links TRBV7-2 to TRBJ2-1; D is ambiguous. The V gene lost 8 bases and the J gene lost 3 bases, with 8 bases spanning the gap. The germline V gene encodes CDR1 SGHTA and CDR2 FQGNSA. The CDR3 is made up of 12 amino acids.

V gene TRBV7-2 combines with J gene TRBJ2-7; 12 bases are shared with TRBD2. CDR3 length: 14 amino acids. CDR1 and CDR2 (germline): SGHTA, FQGNSA. With 4 bases clipped from V and 6 bases from J, the junction kept 4 bases outside the gene matches. The CDR3 DNA sequence: TGTGCCAGCAGCTCTAGCGGGGGGGCCCTCGAGCAGTACTTC. The encoded protein is CASSSSGGALEQYF.

The chain has TRBV5-8 and TRBJ2-7; 8 nucleotides align to TRBD1. The CDR3 totals 12 residues. The V segment lost 4 bases and the J segment 3 bases; nucleotides outside the gene matches: 0. In germline, CDR1 is SGHTS, CDR2 YDEGEE. CDR3: CASSDRGYEQYF. CDR3 DNA sequence: TGTGCCAGCAGCGACAGGGGCTACGAGCAGTACTTC.

The CDR3 coding sequence is TGCGCCAGCAGCTTAGGCCCAGCCATGAACACTGAAGCTTTCTTT. Amino acid sequence: CASSLGPAMNTEAFF. The chain recombines TRBV5-1 with TRBJ1-1, with D unresolved. Trimming stripped 2 bases from V and 0 bases from J, with 11 bases between. Germline-derived CDR1 and CDR2 are SGHRS and YFSETQ. The CDR3 totals 15 residues.

The chain couples TRBV27 to TRBJ2-5, with 8 bases that match TRBD2. CDR1 is MNHEY, CDR2 SMNVEV, per germline (reference sequence). After removal of 5 bases from V and 4 bases from J, the junction contained 9 bases not matched to a gene. The CDR3 sequence is 15 residues long. The CDR3 coding sequence is TGTGCCAGCAGTCGGGGGGGCCGGGGAGGAGAGACCCAGTACTTC. Encoded protein: CASSRGGRGGETQYF.

J is TRBJ1-1 and V is TRBV28; TRBD1 matches at 9 bases. This CDR3 spans 15 amino acids. Germline V lookup: CDR1 MDHEN, CDR2 SYDVKM. The ends lost 7 bases at V and 8 bases at J; junction bases unmatched: 14. In nucleotides, the CDR3 is TGTGCCAGCAAAACCCCGGACAGGGGAAGTACGGAAGCTTTCTTT. The encoded protein is CASKTPDRGSTEAFF.

V and J are TRBV7-2 and TRBJ2-5; 16 bases are shared with TRBD2. Germline-derived CDR1 and CDR2 are SGHTA and FQGNSA. Trimming removed 5 bases from V and 5 bases from J; junction bases left unmatched: 8. The CDR3 extends over 17 amino acids. Here the CDR3 reads CASSVGLAGGPRETQYF. The CDR3 coding sequence is TGTGCCAGCAGCGTGGGACTAGCGGGAGGGCCTCGGGAGACCCAGTACTTC.

The genes are TRBV19 and TRBJ1-3; D gene uncertain. Germline CDR1 reads LNHDA; CDR2 reads SQIVND (reference sequence). The CDR3 length is 13 residues. Trimming cost V 5 bases and J 0 bases, with 5 bases left between them. CDR3 in amino acids: CASSGYSGNTIYF. For the CDR3, the DNA is TGTGCCAGTAGTGGCTACTCTGGAAACACCATATATTTT. The variable domain in full, with the rest retrieved from reference TRBV19 and TRBJ1-3, is DGGITQSPKYLFRKEGQNVTLSCEQNLNHDAMYWYRQDPGQGLRLIYYSQIVNDFQKGDIAEGYSVSREKKESFPLTVTSAQKNPTAFYLCASSGYSGNTIYFGEGSWLTVV.

This clone was seen just once. The chain couples TRBV7-2 to TRBJ2-1; a possible D gene is TRBD2 (6 bases). The CDR3 consists of 15 residues. V was clipped by 6 bases and J by 4 bases, with 16 bases between them. Germline CDR1 is SGHTA and CDR2 is FQGNSA. Here the CDR3 DNA reads TGTGCCAGCAGGCTGCCGGGACTGCCTTACAATGAGCAGTTCTTC. Protein product: CASRLPGLPYNEQFF. Looking up the rest from reference TRBV7-2 and TRBJ2-1 gives the full variable domain: GAGVSQSPSNKVTEKGKDVELRCDPISGHTALYWYRQSLGQGLEFLIYFQGNSAPDKSGLPSDRFSAERTGGSVSTLTIQRTQQEDSAVYLCASRLPGLPYNEQFFGPGTRLTVL.

In its sample, this clone was seen once. The V gene is TRBV7-2, the J gene TRBJ2-3; TRBD2 might be the D (5 bases). Per the germline V gene, CDR1 is SGHTA and CDR2 is FQGNSA. V lost 5 bases, J lost 1 base, and 13 bases lay in between. The CDR3 length is 15 residues. The CDR3 DNA follows: TGTGCCAGCAGCCCCCTGCGGGCCCGCACAGATACGCAGTATTTT. Translation: CASSPLRARTDTQYF.

The CDR3 protein is CASSLRRNTEAFF. CDR3 nucleotides: TGTGCCAGCAGCTTGAGGAGGAACACTGAAGCTTTCTTT. The chain combines TRBV5-6 with TRBJ1-1; no clear D. Trimming pared 1 base from V and 1 base from J, leaving 5 bases between. CDR1 and CDR2 (germline): SGHDT, YYEEEE. This CDR3 comprises 13 residues.

This clone was observed once. CDR3 in amino acids: CATLNGGGGARAYNEQFF. Written as DNA, the CDR3 is TGTGCCACCCTCAACGGGGGCGGGGGGGCCAGGGCCTACAATGAGCAGTTCTTC. The chain links TRBV15 to TRBJ2-1; 9 nucleotides match TRBD2. With 8 bases clipped from V and 2 bases from J, the junction kept 16 bases outside the gene matches. Germline values: CDR1 LNHNV, CDR2 YYDKDF (reference sequence). The CDR3 extends over 18 amino acids.

On this clone itself: The limits of the CDR3 on the DNA are not certain, so only TCRdb's listed CDR3 is given. The V gene is TRBV2, the J gene TRBJ2-1. Germline loops: CDR1 SNHLY, CDR2 FYNNEI. The CDR3 has 14 amino acids, counting both end residues. The CDR3 loop reads CASILDNGGNEQFF.

This clone was counted a few times. The chain has TRBV4-2 and TRBJ1-2; 7 bases line up with TRBD1. CDR1 and CDR2 from the germline V gene are LGHNA and YNFKEQ. With 1 base clipped from V and 8 bases from J, the junction kept 16 bases outside the gene matches. This CDR3 contains 17 residues. The CDR3 here is CASSQAPGAEGAQGYTF. The CDR3 DNA reads TGTGCCAGCAGCCAAGCCCCGGGCGCGGAGGGGGCCCAGGGCTACACCTTC.

The rearrangement links TRBV30 to TRBJ1-4; no clear D gene. The V gene's germline CDR1 is GTSNPN and CDR2 SVGIG (reference sequence). V shed 0 bases and J shed 7 bases, with 9 bases lying between them. The CDR3 sequence is 13 residues long. CDR3 loop: CAWSVAGVEKLFF. The CDR3 bases are TGTGCCTGGAGTGTAGCTGGGGTTGAAAAACTGTTTTTT.

J is TRBJ1-2 and V is TRBV7-9; 12 bases agree with TRBD1. CDR1 is SEHNR and CDR2 is FQNEAQ in the germline V gene (reference sequence). After removal of 5 bases from V and 1 base from J, the junction contained 8 bases not matched to a gene. The CDR3 is 17 amino acids. CDR3 in amino acids: CASSHAGTGGYNYGYTF. The CDR3 coding sequence is TGTGCCAGCAGCCACGCCGGGACAGGGGGCTATAACTATGGCTACACCTTC.